This T cell receptor (beta chain) was found in a study of patients and donors after allogeneic stem cell transplantation. This CDR3 is built from 18 residues. J lost 0 bases, V lost 4 bases, and 11 bases had no gene match. Germline CDR1 and CDR2: SGHAT and FQNNGV. TCRdb fed the RT-PCR reads into MiXCR, producing one record per CDR3 protein. This table holds more than 850,000 distinct CDR3 sequences, roughly 18% found once. Sample: blood, either unsorted or a sorted T cell fraction (not recorded which). The chain links TRBV11-2 to TRBJ2-7, with 11 bases lining up with TRBD2. This clonotype was obtained from a human donor who was either an allogeneic HSCT recipient or a stem cell or donor lymphocyte infusion donor (not recorded which). It is not recorded whose cells these are; they may come from a transplant donor. The CDR3 DNA follows: TGTGCCAGCAGCTCCCCTCTAGCGGGAGGTCTTGACTCCTACGAGCAGTACTTC. It yields the protein CASSSPLAGGLDSYEQYF.